Listed below are T cell receptor beta chains from one sample, sequenced in a study of blood T cell repertoires in COVID-19. The data were produced by immunoSEQ multiplex PCR, yet TCRdb's version contains in-frame clones alone and is incomplete. Among 100,000 to 150,000 clones listed, about 88% were seen once. Sequenced sample: PBMCs or T cells enriched from blood (not recorded which). The receptors shown here come from a woman between 50 and 59 years old who had recovered from COVID-19. The CDR3 runs from the conserved cysteine through the conserved F or W. D genes are given only for firm matches. Some rows mark clone size as missing; the rest say once, few, many or name a class of expanded clone.

17	.	.	TRBV5-1	TRBJ2-1	TGCGCCAGCAGCCAAATTCGACAGGGAGGTAACTACAATGAGCAGTTCTTC	CASSQIRQGGNYNEQFF
14	.	.	TRBV11-2	TRBJ2-7	TGTGCCAGCAGCTCAATTCAGGGGACCTACGAGCAGTACTTC	CASSSIQGTYEQYF
16	.	.	TRBV7-9	TRBJ2-3	TGTGCCAGCAGCTTAGCGACAGGGAGGAGCACAGATACGCAGTATTTT	CASSLATGRSTDTQYF
15	.	TRBD1	TRBV19	TRBJ1-5	TGTGCCAGTACCGGGGACAGGGGGTACAATCAGCCCCAGCATTTT	CASTGDRGYNQPQHF
14	.	.	TRBV5-6	TRBJ1-1	TGTGCCAGCAGCCCGGGACTTTTGAACACTGAAGCTTTCTTT	CASSPGLLNTEAFF
16	.	TRBD2	TRBV7-2	TRBJ2-5	TGTGCCAGCAGTCCGACTAGCGGGGGGGCAGGAGAGACCCAGTACTTC	CASSPTSGGAGETQYF
13	.	TRBD1	TRBV25-1	TRBJ1-2	TGTGCCAGCATCGGAGACAGGGGTGGCGGCTACACCTTC	CASIGDRGGGYTF
16	once	TRBD2	TRBV27	TRBJ2-2	TGTGCCAGCAGAAAGAGCGGGGGTGAGAACACCGGGGAGCTGTTTTTT	CASRKSGGENTGELFF
15	.	TRBD2	TRBV3-1/TRBV3-2	TRBJ2-5	TGTGCCAGCAGCCAAGAACTAGCGAAACAAGAGACCCAGTACTTC	CASSQELAKQETQYF
17	.	TRBD1	TRBV18	TRBJ1-2	TGTGCCAGCTCACCACGGACACAGGGGCCCTCTAACTATGGCTACACCTTC	CASSPRTQGPSNYGYTF
15	.	TRBD1	TRBV3-1/TRBV3-2	TRBJ2-5	TGTGCCAGCAGCCCTAGAGACAGGGGTCGAGAGACCCAGTACTTC	CASSPRDRGRETQYF
16	.	TRBD1	TRBV11-3	TRBJ2-7	TGTGCCAGCAGCTTACGAGCCGGGACAGGGGCCTACGAGCAGTACTTC	CASSLRAGTGAYEQYF
15	.	.	TRBV24-1	TRBJ2-5	TGTGCCACCAGTTCGGGATGGGGAACACAAGAGACCCAGTACTTC	CATSSGWGTQETQYF
15	.	.	TRBV21-1	TRBJ2-5	TGTGCCAGCAGCAAAGCTAGCGGGCACCAAGAGACCCAGTACTTC	CASSKASGHQETQYF
14	.	.	TRBV19	TRBJ1-2	TGTGCCAGTAGCAACACAAACAGGGACTATGGCTACACCTTC	CASSNTNRDYGYTF
15	.	.	TRBV19	TRBJ1-4	TGTGCCAGTAGTATCGCATTCCAGGGCTGGGAAAAACTGTTTTTT	CASSIAFQGWEKLFF
14	.	TRBD1	TRBV4-3	TRBJ2-7	TGCGCCAGCAGCCAATATGACAGGGCCCACGAGCAGTACTTC	CASSQYDRAHEQYF
14	.	TRBD1	TRBV15	TRBJ1-2	TGTGCCACCAGCAGAGTACAGGGGGCGGATGGCTACACCTTC	CATSRVQGADGYTF
12	.	TRBD1	TRBV7-9	TRBJ1-2	TGTGCCAGCAGCGGACAGGGTCTTGGCTACACCTTC	CASSGQGLGYTF
14	.	.	TRBV7-2	TRBJ2-4	TGTGCCAGCATCCCCGACGGAGTTCTCAACATTCAGTACTTC	CASIPDGVLNIQYF
14	once	.	TRBV27	TRBJ2-1	TGTGCCAGCAAGGCAGGAGGGTTCTACAATGAGCAGTTCTTC	CASKAGGFYNEQFF
15	.	.	TRBV9	TRBJ1-2	TGTGCCAGCAGCGTAGGACAGAGTACTAACTATGGCTACACCTTC	CASSVGQSTNYGYTF
14	.	.	TRBV4-1	TRBJ1-1	TGCGCCAGCAGCCAAGGTGTCGAGGCCACTGAAGCTTTCTTT	CASSQGVEATEAFF